This T cell receptor beta chain was documented in a study of PD-1 blockade in classical Hodgkin lymphoma. Data came from immunoSEQ multiplex PCR; TCRdb stores just in-frame clones and leaves some out. The repertoire holds about 14,000 clones, with about 80% as singletons. All trial patients relapsed after autologous stem cell transplantation. The CDR3 totals 16 residues. CDR1 is KGHSH, CDR2 LQKENI, per germline. V lost 3 bases, J lost 4 bases, and 15 bases lay in between. This chain joins TRBV18 and TRBJ2-2; D is possibly TRBD1 (6 bases). The clonotype comes from a human donor with classical Hodgkin lymphoma. Sequencing was performed on peripheral blood mononuclear cells (PBMCs), taken at baseline. This CDR3 reads CASSPNRVRVTGELFF. The CDR3, as DNA: TGTGCCAGCTCACCGAACAGGGTTCGTGTCACCGGGGAGCTGTTTTTT.